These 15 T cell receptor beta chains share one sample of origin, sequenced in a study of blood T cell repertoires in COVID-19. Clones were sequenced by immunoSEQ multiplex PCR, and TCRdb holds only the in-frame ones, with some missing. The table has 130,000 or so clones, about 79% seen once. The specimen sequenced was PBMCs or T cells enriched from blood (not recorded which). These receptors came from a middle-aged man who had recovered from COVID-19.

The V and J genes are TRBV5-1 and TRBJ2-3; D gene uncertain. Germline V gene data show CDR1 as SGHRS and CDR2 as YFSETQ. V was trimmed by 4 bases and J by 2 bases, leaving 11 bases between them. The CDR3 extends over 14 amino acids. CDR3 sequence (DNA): TGCGCCAGCAGCCCCCTTGGGCTCACAGATACGCAGTATTTT. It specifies CASSPLGLTDTQYF.

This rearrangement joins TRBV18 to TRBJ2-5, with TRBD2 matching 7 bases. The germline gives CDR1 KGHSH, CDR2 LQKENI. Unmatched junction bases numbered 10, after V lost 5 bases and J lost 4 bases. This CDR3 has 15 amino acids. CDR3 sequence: CASSDQRGSGETQYF. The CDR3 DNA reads TGTGCCAGCTCAGATCAGCGGGGAAGCGGAGAGACCCAGTACTTC. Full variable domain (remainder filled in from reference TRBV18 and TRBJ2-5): NAGVMQNPRHLVRRRGQEARLRCSPMKGHSHVYWYRQLPEEGLKFMVYLQKENIIDESGMPKERFSAEFPKEGPSILRIQQVVRGDSAAYFCASSDQRGSGETQYFGPGTRLLVL.

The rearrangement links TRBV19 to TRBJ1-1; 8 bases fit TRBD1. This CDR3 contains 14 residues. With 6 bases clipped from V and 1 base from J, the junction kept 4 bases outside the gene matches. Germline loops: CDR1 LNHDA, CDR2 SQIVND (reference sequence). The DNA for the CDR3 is TGTGCCAGTAGCCAACAGGGGGGGAACACTGAAGCTTTCTTT. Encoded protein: CASSQQGGNTEAFF.

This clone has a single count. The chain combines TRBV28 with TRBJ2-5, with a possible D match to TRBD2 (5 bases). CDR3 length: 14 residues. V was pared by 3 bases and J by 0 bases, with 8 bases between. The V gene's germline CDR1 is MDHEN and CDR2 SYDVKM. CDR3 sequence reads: CASSFTGYQETQYF. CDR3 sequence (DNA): TGTGCCAGCAGTTTTACGGGGTACCAAGAGACCCAGTACTTC.

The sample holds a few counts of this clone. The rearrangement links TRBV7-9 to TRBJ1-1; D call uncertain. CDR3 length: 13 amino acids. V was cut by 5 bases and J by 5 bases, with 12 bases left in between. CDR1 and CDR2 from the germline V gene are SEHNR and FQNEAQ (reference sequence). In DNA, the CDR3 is TGTGCCAGCAGCCCCGAGCCGGGAACTGAAGCTTTCTTT. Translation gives CASSPEPGTEAFF.

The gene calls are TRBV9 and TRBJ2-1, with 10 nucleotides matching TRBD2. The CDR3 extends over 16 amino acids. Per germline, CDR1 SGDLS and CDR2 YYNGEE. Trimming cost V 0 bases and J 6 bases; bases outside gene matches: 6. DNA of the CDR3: TGTGCCAGCAGCGTAGGCCTAGCGGGGGAGGTCAATGAGCAGTTCTTC. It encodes CASSVGLAGEVNEQFF. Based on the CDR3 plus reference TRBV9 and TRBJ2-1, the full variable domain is DSGVTQTPKHLITATGQRVTLRCSPRSGDLSVYWYQQSLDQGLQFLIQYYNGEERAKGNILERFSAQQFPDLHSELNLSSLELGDSALYFCASSVGLAGEVNEQFFGPGTRLTVL.

CDR3 bases: TGTGCCAGCAGCTTAAGGGGGTTGAATGAGCAGTACTTC. As protein: CASSLRGLNEQYF. The V and J genes are TRBV7-2 and TRBJ2-7, with D maybe TRBD1 (6 bases). CDR1 SGHTA and CDR2 FQGNSA come from the germline V gene. The V end lost 2 bases, the J end lost 7 bases, and 12 bases lay between the germline ends. CDR3 length: 13 residues.

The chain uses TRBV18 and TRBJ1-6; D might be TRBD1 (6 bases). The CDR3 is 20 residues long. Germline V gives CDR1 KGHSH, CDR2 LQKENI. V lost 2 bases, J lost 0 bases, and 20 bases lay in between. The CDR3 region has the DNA TGTGCCAGCTCACCAAAGGCTTCGGGACACCTAAACTCCTATAATTCACCCCTCCACTTT. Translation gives CASSPKASGHLNSYNSPLHF.

The CDR3 loop reads CATSSRDEKLFF. DNA for the CDR3: TGTGCCACGTCCTCCCGGGATGAAAAACTGTTTTTT. The J gene is TRBJ1-4, the V gene TRBV10-3; D is uncertain. Germline CDR1 ENHRY, CDR2 SYGVKD. Trimming took 10 bases from V and 6 from J, leaving 12 bases between them. The CDR3 totals 12 residues.

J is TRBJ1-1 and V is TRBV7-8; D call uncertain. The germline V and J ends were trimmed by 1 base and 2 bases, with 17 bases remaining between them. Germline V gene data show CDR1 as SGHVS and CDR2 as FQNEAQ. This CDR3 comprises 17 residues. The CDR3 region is CASSLVDRRYGNTEAFF. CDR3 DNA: TGTGCCAGCAGCTTAGTCGATAGGAGATATGGAAACACTGAAGCTTTCTTT.

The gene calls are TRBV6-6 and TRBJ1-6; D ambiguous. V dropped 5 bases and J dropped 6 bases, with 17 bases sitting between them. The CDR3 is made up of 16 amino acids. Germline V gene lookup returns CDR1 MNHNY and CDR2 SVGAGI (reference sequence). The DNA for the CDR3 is TGTGCCAGCAGTGCCCCGTCGGGGAAGGTTAATTCACCCCTCCACTTT. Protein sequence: CASSAPSGKVNSPLHF.

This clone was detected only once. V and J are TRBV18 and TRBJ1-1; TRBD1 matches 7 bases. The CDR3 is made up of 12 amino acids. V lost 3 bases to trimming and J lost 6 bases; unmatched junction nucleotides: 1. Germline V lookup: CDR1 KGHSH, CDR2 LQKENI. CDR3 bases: TGTGCCAGCTCACCTCAGGGGGCTGAAGCTTTCTTT. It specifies CASSPQGAEAFF.

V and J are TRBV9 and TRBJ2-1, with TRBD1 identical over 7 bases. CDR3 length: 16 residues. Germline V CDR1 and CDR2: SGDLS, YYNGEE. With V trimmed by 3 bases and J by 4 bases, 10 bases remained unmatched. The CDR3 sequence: CASSDNRDRKYNEQFF. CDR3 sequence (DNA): TGTGCCAGCAGCGACAACCGGGACAGAAAATACAATGAGCAGTTCTTC.

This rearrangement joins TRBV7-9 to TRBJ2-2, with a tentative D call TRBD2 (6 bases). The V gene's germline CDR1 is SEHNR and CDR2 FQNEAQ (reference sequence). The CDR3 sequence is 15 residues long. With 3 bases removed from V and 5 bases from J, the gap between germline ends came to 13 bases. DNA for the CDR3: TGTGCCAGCAGCTTCGACGGGGGAAGAACCGGGGAGCTGTTTTTT. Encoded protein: CASSFDGGRTGELFF.

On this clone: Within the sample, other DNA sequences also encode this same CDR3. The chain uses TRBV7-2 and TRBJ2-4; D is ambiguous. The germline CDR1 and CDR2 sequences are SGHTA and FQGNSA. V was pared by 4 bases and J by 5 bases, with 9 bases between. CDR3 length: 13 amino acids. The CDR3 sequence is CASSSQGENIQYF. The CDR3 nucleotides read TGTGCCAGCAGCTCTCAAGGAGAAAACATTCAGTACTTC.